The rows below give T cell receptor beta chains drawn from one sample of a study of shared clonotypes between healthy human individuals. Measured with immunoSEQ multiplex PCR; TCRdb has only the in-frame clones, and not every one. The table records about 330,000 clones, around 86% of them present only once. The sample comprised memory CD8+ T cells sorted from blood. The receptor set was obtained from a man between 18 and 35 years old in good health. The CDR3 runs from the conserved cysteine through the conserved F or W. The D gene is left open where the match is weak. Clone size is given for some rows only: seen once, a few or many times, or a class if the clone is expanded.

TGTGCCAGCAGCTTAGATAAGGGATTCGGCTACGAGCAGTACTTC,CASSLDKGFGYEQYF,TRBJ2-7,few,TRBV11-2,.
TGTGCCAGCAGCCCGATAAACCTTTACGAGCAGTACTTC,CASSPINLYEQYF,TRBJ2-7,few,TRBV11-2,.
TGCGCCAGCAGCCCGGCCAGCGGATCCTACGAGCAGTACTTC,CASSPASGSYEQYF,TRBJ2-7,.,TRBV4-3,.
TGTGCCAGCAGTTTTGGGAGCTCCAGTGGCTACACCTTC,CASSFGSSSGYTF,TRBJ1-2,few,TRBV27,.
TGTGCCAGCAGCTTATCGAACCCTAATGAAAAACTGTTTTTT,CASSLSNPNEKLFF,TRBJ1-4,once,TRBV7-9,.
TGTGCCAGCAGTTATGCCTTGGCGGACTACGAGCAGTACTTC,CASSYALADYEQYF,TRBJ2-7,.,TRBV6-5,.
TGTGCCAGCTCTGGGGCGGGAGGGCCAAGGGAGCAGTACTTC,CASSGAGGPREQYF,TRBJ2-7,.,TRBV2,TRBD2
TGCGCCAGCAGCCAAGTGGGACTAGCTTACTACGAGCAGTACTTC,CASSQVGLAYYEQYF,TRBJ2-7,.,TRBV4-1,TRBD2
TGTGCCAGCAGTCCCCGGACAGGGGGAGAAAACACTGAAGCTTTCTTT,CASSPRTGGENTEAFF,TRBJ1-1,.,TRBV27,TRBD1
TGTGCCTGGAGAGAATCCGGGACCTCTTATGGCTACACCTTC,CAWRESGTSYGYTF,TRBJ1-2,.,TRBV30,.
TGCAGCGTCTTTATTTGGGCGGAGACTACCTGGCAAGAGACCCAGTACTTC,CSVFIWAETTWQETQYF,TRBJ2-5,.,TRBV29-1,.
TGTGCCAGCAGCGCGGTGGGAGTAAGCAATCAGCCCCAGCATTTT,CASSAVGVSNQPQHF,TRBJ1-5,.,TRBV27,.
TGCGCCAGCAGCTTCCTAGCGGACTCCACAGATACGCAGTATTTT,CASSFLADSTDTQYF,TRBJ2-3,.,TRBV5-1,TRBD2
TGTGCCAGCAGCAAAGCACGGACAGGGGCGTGGGAGCTGTTTTTT,CASSKARTGAWELFF,TRBJ2-2,.,TRBV21-1,.
TGCGCCAGCAGCCAACCGGGACTCGAAGAGACCCAGTACTTC,CASSQPGLEETQYF,TRBJ2-5,.,TRBV4-1,.
TGTGCCAGCAGAGTCGGGGTCGGGGGCGAGCAGTACTTC,CASRVGVGGEQYF,TRBJ2-7,.,TRBV27,.
TGTGCCAGCAGCTTAGGCGGAGGGCCCGAGCAGTACTTC,CASSLGGGPEQYF,TRBJ2-7,.,TRBV7-9,.
TGCGCCAGCAGCCAAGTGGGCGGGGGGGCCAATGAGCAGTTCTTC,CASSQVGGGANEQFF,TRBJ2-1,.,TRBV4-1,TRBD2
TGTGCCAGCAGCTTAAAGCTCTATTCTATCTACAATGAGCAGTTCTTC,CASSLKLYSIYNEQFF,TRBJ2-1,.,TRBV7-6,.
TGCGCCAGCAGCCAAGTAGGCAGTCTCTACGAGCAGTACTTC,CASSQVGSLYEQYF,TRBJ2-7,.,TRBV4-3,.
TGTGCCAGCAGTGCCGTGAGGGTGCAGGGGGTCCACGAGCAGTACTTC,CASSAVRVQGVHEQYF,TRBJ2-7,.,TRBV27,TRBD1
TGCGCCAGCAGCTCCAAGGGAGGCTCTGGTTCACCCCTCCACTTT,CASSSKGGSGSPLHF,TRBJ1-6,.,TRBV5-1,.
TGTGCCAGCAGCTTGCGCGAGGGGGGTATCTATGGCTACACCTTC,CASSLREGGIYGYTF,TRBJ1-2,.,TRBV5-4,.
TGCGCCAGCAGCCAAGATGGAAGACAGGGATTGGCCGAGCAGTACTTC,CASSQDGRQGLAEQYF,TRBJ2-7,.,TRBV4-3,TRBD1
TGTGCCAGCAGCTTAGTCGGGGGGGATGCTGAAGCTTTCTTT,CASSLVGGDAEAFF,TRBJ1-1,.,TRBV7-2,.
TGTGCCAGCAGTTTATCGCCAGGGGCCAATGATGGCTACACCTTC,CASSLSPGANDGYTF,TRBJ1-2,.,TRBV27,.
TGTGCCAGTACCTGGACAGGCCACTACGAGCAGTACTTC,CASTWTGHYEQYF,TRBJ2-7,.,TRBV28,TRBD1
TGTGCCAGCAGCCCATTCGGGTGGGACAGGGGGTCCTACGAGCAGTACTTC,CASSPFGWDRGSYEQYF,TRBJ2-7,.,TRBV7-9,TRBD1
TGTGCCAGCAGCCCTCCGGGACCTACGGAAGCTTTCTTT,CASSPPGPTEAFF,TRBJ1-1,.,TRBV27,.
TGTGCCAGCAGTCGCACAGGGGGTTCCCCTTTTCAGCAGTACTTC,CASSRTGGSPFQQYF,TRBJ2-7,.,TRBV6-6,TRBD1
TGTGCCAGCAGTCAAAGGCCCAGGGGAGCTAGCACAGATACGCAGTATTTT,CASSQRPRGASTDTQYF,TRBJ2-3,few,TRBV5-4,.
TGTGCCAGCAGCCCCGCCACAGGGAATGAAAAACTGTTTTTT,CASSPATGNEKLFF,TRBJ1-4,.,TRBV5-8,.
TGTGCCAGCGAAGAAAACACTGAAGCTTTCTTT,CASEENTEAFF,TRBJ1-1,.,TRBV7-9,.
TGTGCCAGCAGCCCTGAGACTAGCGGGAGAGAAGAGACCCAGTACTTC,CASSPETSGREETQYF,TRBJ2-5,.,TRBV7-9,TRBD2
TGCGCCAGCAGCTTCTTAGCGGGAGTTGCCTACAATGAGCAGTTCTTC,CASSFLAGVAYNEQFF,TRBJ2-1,.,TRBV5-1,TRBD2
TGTGCCAGCAGTTTGACAGCCTATAGCAATCAGCCCCAGCATTTT,CASSLTAYSNQPQHF,TRBJ1-5,.,TRBV27,.
TGTGCCAGCAGCCTCACTAGCGGGGGGGCGGGCGAGCAGTACTTC,CASSLTSGGAGEQYF,TRBJ2-7,.,TRBV27,TRBD2
TGTGCCAGCAGCTTAGCCTTTGGGCAGGGGGCCTACGAGCAGTACTTC,CASSLAFGQGAYEQYF,TRBJ2-7,.,TRBV7-9,TRBD1
TGTGCCAGCACCCCTGTGGGGGCTTACACTGAAGCTTTCTTT,CASTPVGAYTEAFF,TRBJ1-1,.,TRBV5-6,.
TGTGCCAGCAGCTCGACAGGGCTGGTTAACTATGGCTACACCTTC,CASSSTGLVNYGYTF,TRBJ1-2,.,TRBV7-2,TRBD1